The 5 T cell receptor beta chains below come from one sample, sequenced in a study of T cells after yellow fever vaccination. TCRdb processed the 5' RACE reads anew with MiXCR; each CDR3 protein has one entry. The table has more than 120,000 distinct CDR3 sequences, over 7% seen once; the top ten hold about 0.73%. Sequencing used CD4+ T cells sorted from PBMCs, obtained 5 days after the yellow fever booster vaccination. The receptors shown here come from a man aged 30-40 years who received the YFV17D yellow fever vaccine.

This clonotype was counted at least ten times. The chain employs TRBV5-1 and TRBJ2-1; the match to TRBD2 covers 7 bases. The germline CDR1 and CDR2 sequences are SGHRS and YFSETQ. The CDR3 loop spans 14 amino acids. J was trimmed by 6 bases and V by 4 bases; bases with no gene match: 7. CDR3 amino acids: CASSPGPGGNEQFF. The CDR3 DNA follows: TGCGCCAGCAGCCCGGGGCCGGGGGGCAATGAGCAGTTCTTC.

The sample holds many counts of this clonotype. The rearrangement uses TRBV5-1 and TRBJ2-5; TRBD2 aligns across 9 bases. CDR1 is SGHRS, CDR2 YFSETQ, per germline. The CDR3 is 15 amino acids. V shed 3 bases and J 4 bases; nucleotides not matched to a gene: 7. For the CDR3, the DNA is TGCGCCAGCAGCTCGACTAGCGGAGGGGCAGAGACCCAGTACTTC. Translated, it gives CASSSTSGGAETQYF.

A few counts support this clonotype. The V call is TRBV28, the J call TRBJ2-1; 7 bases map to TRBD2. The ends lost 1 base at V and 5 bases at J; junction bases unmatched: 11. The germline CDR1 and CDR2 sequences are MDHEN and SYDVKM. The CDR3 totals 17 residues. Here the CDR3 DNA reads TGTGCCAGCAGTTTATCCCTCGGGAGCGGGGCAGACAATGAGCAGTTCTTC. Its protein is CASSLSLGSGADNEQFF.

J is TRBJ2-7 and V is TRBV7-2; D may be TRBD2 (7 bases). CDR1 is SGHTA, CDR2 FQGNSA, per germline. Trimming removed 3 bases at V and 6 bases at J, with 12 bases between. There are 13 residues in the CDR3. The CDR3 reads CASSLGGQVEQYF. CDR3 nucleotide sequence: TGTGCCAGCAGCTTGGGGGGGCAGGTCGAGCAGTACTTC.

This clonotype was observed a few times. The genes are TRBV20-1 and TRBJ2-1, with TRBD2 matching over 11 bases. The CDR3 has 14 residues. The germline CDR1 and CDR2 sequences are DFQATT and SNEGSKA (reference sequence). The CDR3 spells CRGSGRDSYNEQFF. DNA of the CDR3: TGCAGAGGTAGCGGGAGGGATTCCTACAATGAGCAGTTCTTC.